This entry concerns a single TCR beta chain. Its antigen is not known. These data come from a study of T cells in tuberculosis. Whole-study results and caveats: Selection depended on which cryopreserved specimens were available. Active tuberculosis TCR-alpha repertoires lay closer to GMM-specific TCRs than IGRA-negative controls, suggesting clonal expansion.

TCRdb's table, derived via immunoSEQ multiplex PCR, lists solely in-frame clones and lacks some. The sample consists of about 36,000 clones, approximately 93% of them appearing once. Trimming removed 1 base from V and 2 bases from J; junction bases left unmatched: 3. The CDR3 is 15 residues long. Germline CDR1 is GTSNPN and CDR2 is SVGIG (reference sequence). This clonotype originated in a donor between 10 and 35 years old with latent tuberculosis or without tuberculosis infection. Sequences were obtained from PBMCs. The chain uses TRBV30 and TRBJ2-3; TRBD2 matches at 10 bases. The chain's CDR3 is CAWSELAGNTDTQYF. The DNA for the CDR3 is TGTGCCTGGAGTGAACTAGCGGGGAACACAGATACGCAGTATTTT.